This T cell receptor (beta chain) comes out of a study of T cells after yellow fever vaccination. At the level of the study: Preparation of the low-cell-number fractions used SMART-Seq v4 Ultra Low Input. Whole-study results and caveats: Among primary-vaccination clones, most reappeared after the booster, at just under 98% for CD4 and 85% to 90% for CD8.

Remarks on this clonotype: The antigen is not known.

One entry per CDR3 protein results from TCRdb running MiXCR on the 5' RACE reads. The sample carries 400,000 or so distinct CDR3 sequences, approximately 5.7% recorded once. The CDR3 has 16 residues. The ends were cut back, 3 bases at V and 4 bases at J, with 16 bases in the middle. This TCR derives from a man aged 30-40 years who received the YFV17D yellow fever vaccine. The sample was PBMCs, taken 5 days after the yellow fever booster vaccination. This chain connects TRBV12-3 or TRBV12-4 to TRBJ1-3, with D possibly being TRBD1 (6 bases). CDR3 amino acids: CASSLGTGLGGNTIYF. The CDR3 bases are TGTGCCAGCAGTTTGGGAACAGGGCTAGGGGGAAACACCATATATTTT.